The entry below describes one TCR beta chain. The sample carries other DNA sequences with the same CDR3. The assay was immunoSEQ multiplex PCR, and TCRdb's table has in-frame clones only and misses some. The sample holds some 35,000 clones, around four fifths seen once. This sample is part of a study of T cells in narcolepsy. The length of the CDR3 is 15 residues. Germline V gene data show CDR1 as MDHEN and CDR2 as SYDVKM. V was shortened by 6 bases and J by 0 bases, with 12 bases between the two germline ends. Sequenced material: CD45RA- memory CD4+ T cells from PBMCs. This receptor was obtained from a human donor with narcolepsy. V usage is TRBV28 and J usage is TRBJ1-5; D is uncertain. CDR3 in amino acids: CASSPDSYSNQPQHF. The CDR3 nucleotides are TGTGCCAGCAGCCCGGACTCTTATAGCAATCAGCCCCAGCATTTT.